This T cell receptor beta chain appears in the sequencing data of a study of control samples from healthy donors and cancer patients. The germline CDR1 and CDR2 sequences are PRHDT and FYEKMQ (reference sequence). Trimming left V 5 bases short and J 0 bases short, with 10 bases between. The CDR3 spans 15 residues. TCRdb's copy holds only in-frame clones and misses some; the assay was immunoSEQ multiplex PCR. The table records 130,000 to 150,000 clones, 91% of them present only once. The sequence came from a man aged 30 to 39 in good health. Sequenced sample: blood. The chain joins TRBV13 to TRBJ2-2, with D tentatively TRBD1 (6 bases). CDR3 nucleotide sequence: TGTGCCAGCAGCCCAGGGACAACGAACACCGGGGAGCTGTTTTTT. It yields the protein CASSPGTTNTGELFF. Together with reference TRBV13 and TRBJ2-2, the CDR3 gives the full variable domain: AAGVIQSPRHLIKEKRETATLKCYPIPRHDTVYWYQQGPGQDPQFLISFYEKMQSDKGSIPDRFSAQQFSDYHSELNMSSLELGDSALYFCASSPGTTNTGELFFGEGSRLTVL.